This is a list of T cell receptor beta chains from one sample in a study of blood T cell repertoires in COVID-19. Sequenced by immunoSEQ multiplex PCR; TCRdb stores in-frame clones only, minus some. The sample carries some 160,000 clones, about 90% recorded once. Sequenced: peripheral blood. These TCRs come from a man between 60 and 75 years old with acute or convalescent COVID-19. The CDR3 runs from the conserved cysteine through the conserved F or W. D genes are given only for firm matches. The size field is filled for only some rows; it gives once, few, many or a size class.

TRBV15	TRBJ2-3	NA	NA	CATSTSRGIYTDTQYF	TGTGCCACCAGTACCTCCCGGGGGATCTACACAGATACGCAGTATTTT
TRBV11-1	TRBJ2-1	NA	NA	CASSRGTHNEQFF	TGTGCCAGCAGTCGGGGGACCCACAATGAGCAGTTCTTC
TRBV19	TRBJ2-1	few	NA	CASRLANEQFF	TGTGCCAGTAGATTGGCCAATGAGCAGTTCTTC
TRBV5-1	TRBJ1-2	NA	TRBD1	CASSEAGGGFYGYTF	TGCGCCAGCAGCGAGGCAGGGGGCGGCTTCTATGGCTACACCTTC
TRBV5-1	TRBJ1-6	NA	NA	CASSYSLSSPLHF	TGCGCCAGCAGCTACAGTCTAAGTTCACCCCTCCACTTT
TRBV5-4	TRBJ2-2	NA	NA	CASSSQTNTGELFF	TGTGCCAGCAGCTCCCAGACAAATACCGGGGAGCTGTTTTTT
TRBV4-1	TRBJ1-2	NA	NA	CASSQVISGRSYTF	TGCGCCAGCAGCCAAGTTATATCAGGGCGAAGCTACACCTTC
TRBV2	TRBJ1-2	NA	TRBD1	CARRDRGYGYTF	TGTGCCAGGAGGGACAGGGGATATGGCTACACCTTC
TRBV5-4	TRBJ1-3	NA	TRBD1	CASSPISGTATSGNTIYF	TGTGCCAGCAGCCCCATCTCCGGGACAGCCACCTCTGGAAACACCATATATTTT
TRBV10-2	TRBJ2-5	NA	NA	CASSGPDGKTQYF	TGCGCCAGCAGTGGCCCGGACGGGAAGACCCAGTACTTC
TRBV2	TRBJ1-3	NA	TRBD1	CASRPQGSSGNTIYF	TGTGCCAGCAGACCACAGGGGAGCTCTGGAAACACCATATATTTT
TRBV2	TRBJ2-3	NA	TRBD1	CASSPGQGSTDTQYF	TGTGCCAGCAGTCCGGGACAGGGGAGCACAGATACGCAGTATTTT
TRBV15	TRBJ1-2	NA	TRBD1	CATSRPKTGGHGSSGYTF	TGTGCCACCAGCAGACCTAAGACAGGGGGACACGGCAGCAGCGGCTACACCTTC
TRBV2	TRBJ1-2	NA	TRBD1	CASRPGQGAIYGYTF	TGTGCCAGCCGACCGGGACAGGGGGCAATCTATGGCTACACCTTC
TRBV19	TRBJ2-2	few	NA	CASSPSGGNTGELFF	TGTGCCAGTAGTCCCTCCGGGGGGAACACCGGGGAGCTGTTTTTT
TRBV6-5	TRBJ2-3	NA	TRBD1	CASSYLGQGTDTQYF	TGTGCCAGCAGTTACCTCGGACAGGGGACAGATACGCAGTATTTT
TRBV6-5	TRBJ1-1	NA	TRBD1	CASSRDRGHGEAFF	TGTGCCAGCAGTCGGGACAGGGGGCACGGTGAAGCTTTCTTT
TRBV5-1	TRBJ2-2	NA	TRBD1	CASSTGTGGTGELFF	TGCGCCAGCAGCACCGGGACAGGGGGGACCGGGGAGCTGTTTTTT
TRBV18	TRBJ1-1	NA	NA	CASSPDTLNTEAFF	TGTGCCAGCTCACCGGACACCCTCAACACTGAAGCTTTCTTT
TRBV4-2	TRBJ1-2	NA	TRBD1	CASSQPGTGPSDGYTF	TGTGCCAGCAGCCAGCCCGGGACAGGGCCGTCCGATGGCTACACCTTC
TRBV19	TRBJ1-2	NA	NA	CASSRSHRVRNGYTF	TGTGCCAGTAGCAGATCTCACAGGGTTCGGAATGGCTACACCTTC
TRBV19	TRBJ1-2	NA	TRBD1	CASSTDRVGGYTF	TGTGCCAGTAGTACCGACAGGGTCGGTGGCTACACCTTC
TRBV6-5	TRBJ1-2	NA	NA	CASNAQGLLNYGYTF	TGTGCCAGCAACGCCCAGGGTTTGTTGAACTATGGCTACACCTTC
TRBV3-1/TRBV3-2	TRBJ1-4	NA	TRBD1	CASSLTGAREKLFF	TGTGCCAGCAGCTTAACAGGGGCTCGGGAAAAACTGTTTTTT
TRBV5-1	TRBJ2-1	NA	NA	CASSLVGGDYNEQFF	TGCGCCAGCAGCTTGGTCGGCGGGGACTACAATGAGCAGTTCTTC
TRBV4-1	TRBJ1-1	NA	NA	CASSPYGVNTEAFF	TGCGCCAGCAGCCCGTACGGGGTGAACACTGAAGCTTTCTTT
TRBV27	TRBJ1-3	NA	NA	CASSSSPGFGNTIYF	TGTGCCAGCAGTTCCTCCCCAGGGTTTGGAAACACCATATATTTT
TRBV5-4	TRBJ2-6	NA	NA	CASSLDRSGANVLTF	TGTGCCAGCAGCCTCGACAGGTCTGGGGCCAACGTCCTGACTTTC
TRBV2	TRBJ2-1	NA	TRBD2	CASKRGTSNEQFF	TGTGCCAGTAAGAGAGGGACTAGCAATGAGCAGTTCTTC
TRBV6-5	TRBJ1-6	NA	NA	CASSYSPQRHNSPLHF	TGTGCCAGCAGTTATTCCCCCCAGCGGCATAATTCACCCCTCCACTTT
TRBV5-8	TRBJ2-5	NA	NA	CASRWGVSAETQYF	TGTGCCAGCAGGTGGGGAGTGAGTGCAGAGACCCAGTACTTC
TRBV23-1	TRBJ1-1	NA	NA	CASSQSDTRPEAFF	TGCGCCAGCAGTCAATCGGACACACGGCCTGAAGCTTTCTTT
TRBV18	TRBJ1-2	NA	NA	CASSSDRDYGYTF	TGTGCCAGCTCATCAGACCGGGACTATGGCTACACCTTC
TRBV30	TRBJ2-7	NA	NA	CAWSVVGQTIEQYF	TGTGCCTGGAGTGTAGTAGGACAAACAATTGAGCAGTACTTC
TRBV3-1/TRBV3-2	TRBJ2-3	once	TRBD1	CASSHHAAPGTVARGTQYF	TGTGCCAGCAGCCATCACGCTGCTCCCGGGACAGTCGCTCGGGGTACGCAGTATTTT
TRBV4-1	TRBJ1-2	NA	NA	CASRGTRGSYGYTF	TGCGCCAGCAGGGGGACCCGGGGGTCCTATGGCTACACCTTC
TRBV7-2	TRBJ1-5	NA	TRBD1	CASSPRQGAVHQPQHF	TGTGCCAGCAGCCCTAGACAGGGGGCCGTTCATCAGCCCCAGCATTTT
TRBV6-6	TRBJ1-2	few	NA	CASSYEATVLESYTF	TGTGCCAGCAGTTACGAAGCGACAGTTCTTGAAAGCTACACCTTC
TRBV3-1/TRBV3-2	TRBJ1-4	NA	TRBD1	CASSQGTGGPNEKLFF	TGTGCCAGCAGCCAAGGGACAGGGGGACCTAATGAAAAACTGTTTTTT
TRBV6-2/TRBV6-3	TRBJ1-6	NA	NA	CASSYFGMSNSPLHF	TGTGCCAGCAGTTACTTCGGGATGTCCAATTCACCCCTCCACTTT
TRBV6-5	TRBJ1-1	NA	NA	CASSRGIPAAEAFF	TGTGCCAGCAGTAGGGGTATTCCGGCGGCTGAAGCTTTCTTT